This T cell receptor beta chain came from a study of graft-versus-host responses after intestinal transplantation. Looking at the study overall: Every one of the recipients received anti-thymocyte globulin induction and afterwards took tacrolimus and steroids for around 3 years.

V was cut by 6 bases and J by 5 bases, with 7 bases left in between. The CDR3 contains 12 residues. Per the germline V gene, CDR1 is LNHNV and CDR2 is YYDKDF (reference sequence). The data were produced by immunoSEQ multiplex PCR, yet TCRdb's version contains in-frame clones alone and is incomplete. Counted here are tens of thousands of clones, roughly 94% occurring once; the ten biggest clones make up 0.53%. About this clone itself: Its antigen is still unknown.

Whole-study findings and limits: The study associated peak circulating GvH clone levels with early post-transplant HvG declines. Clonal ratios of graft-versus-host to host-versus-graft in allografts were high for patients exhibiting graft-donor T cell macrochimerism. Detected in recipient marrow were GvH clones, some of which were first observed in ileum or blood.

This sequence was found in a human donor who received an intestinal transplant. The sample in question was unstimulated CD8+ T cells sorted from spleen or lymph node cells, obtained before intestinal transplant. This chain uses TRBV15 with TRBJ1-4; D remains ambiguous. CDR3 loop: CATSRENEKLFF. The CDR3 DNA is TGTGCCACCAGTAGGGAAAATGAAAAACTGTTTTTT.